This entry lists 4 T cell receptor beta chains sequenced from one sample in a study of untreated major depressive disorder. Study-level findings and limits: Compared with controls, depressed patients showed more TRBV05-01 (Vbeta 5.1) usage in CD4+ T cells.

These receptors' targets are unknown. Produced via immunoSEQ multiplex PCR; TCRdb's table is partial and in-frame only. The sample holds about 25,000 clones; approximately 91% are singletons and the top ten take 0.7% to 0.85%. Sequenced sample: CD4+ T cells from PBMCs. These receptor sequences come from a woman in her twenties or thirties with major depressive disorder.

The chain carries TRBV28 and TRBJ2-7, with 12 nucleotides matching TRBD2. The J segment lost 2 bases and the V segment lost 0 bases, leaving 5 bases of the junction unmatched. This CDR3 is 17 amino acids long. Germline V CDR1 and CDR2: MDHEN, SYDVKM. DNA for the CDR3: TGTGCCAGCAGTTTATGGTATCGGACTAGCGGGACCTACGAGCAGTACTTC. Amino acids: CASSLWYRTSGTYEQYF.

This chain uses TRBV5-6 with TRBJ2-5; the D gene is possibly TRBD2 (5 bases). Trimming pared 4 bases from V and 5 bases from J, leaving 12 bases between. The CDR3 covers 13 residues. The germline V gene has CDR1 SGHDT and CDR2 YYEEEE. CDR3 sequence: CASSLGIRETQYF. In DNA form, the CDR3 reads TGTGCCAGCAGCCTCGGGATACGGGAGACCCAGTACTTC.

The chain links TRBV11-2 to TRBJ1-1; no definite D call. Trimming removed 0 bases from V and 1 base from J, with 6 bases in between. This CDR3 spans 14 amino acids. Germline values: CDR1 SGHAT, CDR2 FQNNGV. This chain's CDR3 is CASSLDPANTEAFF. The CDR3 region has the DNA TGTGCCAGCAGCTTAGATCCTGCGAACACTGAAGCTTTCTTT.

This clone was detected once. The V gene is TRBV5-1, the J gene TRBJ2-5, with 10 positions matching TRBD2. Trimming took 3 bases from V and 1 from J; bases not matched to a gene: 3. Germline CDR1 is SGHRS and CDR2 is YFSETQ. The CDR3 has 15 residues. The CDR3: CASSWTSGAQETQYF. The CDR3 coding sequence is TGCGCCAGCAGCTGGACTAGCGGAGCCCAAGAGACCCAGTACTTC.